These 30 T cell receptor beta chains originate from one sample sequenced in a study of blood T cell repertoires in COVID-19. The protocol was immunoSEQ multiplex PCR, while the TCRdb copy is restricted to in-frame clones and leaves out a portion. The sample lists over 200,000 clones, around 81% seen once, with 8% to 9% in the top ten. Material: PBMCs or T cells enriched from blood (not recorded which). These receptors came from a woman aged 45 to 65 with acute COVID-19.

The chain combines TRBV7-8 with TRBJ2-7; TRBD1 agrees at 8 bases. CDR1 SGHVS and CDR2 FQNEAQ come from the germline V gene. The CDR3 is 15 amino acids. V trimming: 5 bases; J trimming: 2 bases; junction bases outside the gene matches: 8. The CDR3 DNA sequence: TGTGCCAGCAGCGAAGGCAGGGGGCCACCCTACGAGCAGTACTTC. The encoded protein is CASSEGRGPPYEQYF.

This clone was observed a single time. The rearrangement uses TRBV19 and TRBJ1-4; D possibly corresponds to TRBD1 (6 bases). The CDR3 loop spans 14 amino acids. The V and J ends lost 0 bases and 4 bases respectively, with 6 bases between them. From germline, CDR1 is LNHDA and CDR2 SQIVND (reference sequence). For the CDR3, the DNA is TGTGCCAGTAGTATAGACAGGGGTAATGAAAAACTGTTTTTT. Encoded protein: CASSIDRGNEKLFF.

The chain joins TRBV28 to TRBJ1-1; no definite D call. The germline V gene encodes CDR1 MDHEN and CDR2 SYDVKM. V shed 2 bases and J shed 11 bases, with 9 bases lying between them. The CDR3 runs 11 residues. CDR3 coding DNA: TGTGCCAGCAGTTTAGAGAGGGCTGCTTTCTTT. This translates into CASSLERAAFF. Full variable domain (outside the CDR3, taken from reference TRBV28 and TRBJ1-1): DVKVTQSSRYLVKRTGEKVFLECVQDMDHENMFWYRQDPGLGLRLIYFSYDVKMKEKGDIPEGYSVSREKKERFSLILESASTNQTSMYLCASSLERAAFFGQGTRLTVV.

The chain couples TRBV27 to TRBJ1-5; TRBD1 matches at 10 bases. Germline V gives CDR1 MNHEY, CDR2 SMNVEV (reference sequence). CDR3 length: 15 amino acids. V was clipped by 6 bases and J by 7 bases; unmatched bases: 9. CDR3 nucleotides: TGTGCCAGCAGCACCGGGACAGGGGTTGGGCAGCCCCAGCATTTT. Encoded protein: CASSTGTGVGQPQHF.

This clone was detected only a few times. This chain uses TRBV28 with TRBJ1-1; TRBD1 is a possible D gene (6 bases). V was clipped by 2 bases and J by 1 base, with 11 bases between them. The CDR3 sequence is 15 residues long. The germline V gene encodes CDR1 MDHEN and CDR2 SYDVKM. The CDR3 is CASSLGDTRNTEAFF. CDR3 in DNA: TGTGCCAGCAGTTTAGGGGACACACGGAACACTGAAGCTTTCTTT.

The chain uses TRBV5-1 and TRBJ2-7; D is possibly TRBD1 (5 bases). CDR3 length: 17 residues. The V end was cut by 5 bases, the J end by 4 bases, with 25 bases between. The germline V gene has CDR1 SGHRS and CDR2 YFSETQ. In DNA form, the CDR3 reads TGCGCCAGCAGTTTCCTCCTCAGGGTTAGGGTTGGGTACGAGCAGTACTTC. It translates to CASSFLLRVRVGYEQYF.

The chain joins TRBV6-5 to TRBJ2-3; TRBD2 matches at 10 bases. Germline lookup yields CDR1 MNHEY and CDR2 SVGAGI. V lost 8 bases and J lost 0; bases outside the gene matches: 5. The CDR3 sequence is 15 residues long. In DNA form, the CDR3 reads TGTGCCAGCCTTCTAGCGGGGGCTAGCACAGATACGCAGTATTTT. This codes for CASLLAGASTDTQYF.

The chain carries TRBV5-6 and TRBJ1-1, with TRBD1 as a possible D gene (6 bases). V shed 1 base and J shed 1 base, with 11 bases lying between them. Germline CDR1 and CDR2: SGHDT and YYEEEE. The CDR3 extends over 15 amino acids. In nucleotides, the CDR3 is TGTGCCAGCAGCTTGAGGCAGGGGAGGAACACTGAAGCTTTCTTT. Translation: CASSLRQGRNTEAFF.

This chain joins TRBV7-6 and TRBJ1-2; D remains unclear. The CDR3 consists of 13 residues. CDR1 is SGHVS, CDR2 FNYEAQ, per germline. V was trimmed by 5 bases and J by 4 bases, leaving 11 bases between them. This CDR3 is CASSRGVSYGYTF. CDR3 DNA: TGTGCCAGCAGCCGCGGGGTTAGCTATGGCTACACCTTC.

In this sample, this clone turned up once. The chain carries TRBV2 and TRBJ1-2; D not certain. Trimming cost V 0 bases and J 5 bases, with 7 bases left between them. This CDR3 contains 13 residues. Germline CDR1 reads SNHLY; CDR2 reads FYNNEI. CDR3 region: CASSEARSYGYTF. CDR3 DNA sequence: TGTGCCAGCAGTGAAGCGCGATCTTATGGCTACACCTTC.

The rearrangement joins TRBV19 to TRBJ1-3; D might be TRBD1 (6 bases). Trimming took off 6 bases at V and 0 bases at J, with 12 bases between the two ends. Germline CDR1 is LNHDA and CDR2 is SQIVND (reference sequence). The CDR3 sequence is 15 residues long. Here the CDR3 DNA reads TGTGCCAGTAGGACCGGACAGAGCTCTGGAAACACCATATATTTT. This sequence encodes CASRTGQSSGNTIYF.

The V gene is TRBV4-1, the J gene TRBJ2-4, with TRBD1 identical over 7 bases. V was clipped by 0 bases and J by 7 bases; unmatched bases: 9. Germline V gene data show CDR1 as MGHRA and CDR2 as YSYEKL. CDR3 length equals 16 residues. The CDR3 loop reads CASSQDSNRGRNIQYF. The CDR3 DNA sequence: TGCGCCAGCAGCCAAGACTCTAACAGGGGCAGGAACATTCAGTACTTC.

The CDR3 region has the DNA TGTGCCAGCAGCCCAGTGAATGAGCAGTTCTTC. This translates into CASSPVNEQFF. This chain joins TRBV7-8 and TRBJ2-1; the D is unclear. CDR1 SGHVS and CDR2 FQNEAQ come from the germline V gene. The CDR3 has 11 amino acids. The V end was cut by 5 bases, the J end by 7 bases, with 6 bases between.

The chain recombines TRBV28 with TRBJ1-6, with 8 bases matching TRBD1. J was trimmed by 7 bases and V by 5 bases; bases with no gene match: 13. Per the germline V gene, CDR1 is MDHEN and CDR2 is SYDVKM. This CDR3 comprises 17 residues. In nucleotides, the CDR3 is TGTGCCAGCAGTCCCCCATGGACAGGGCCGACAAATTCACCCCTCCACTTT. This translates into CASSPPWTGPTNSPLHF. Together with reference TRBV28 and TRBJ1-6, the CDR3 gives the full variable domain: DVKVTQSSRYLVKRTGEKVFLECVQDMDHENMFWYRQDPGLGLRLIYFSYDVKMKEKGDIPEGYSVSREKKERFSLILESASTNQTSMYLCASSPPWTGPTNSPLHFGNGTRLTVT.

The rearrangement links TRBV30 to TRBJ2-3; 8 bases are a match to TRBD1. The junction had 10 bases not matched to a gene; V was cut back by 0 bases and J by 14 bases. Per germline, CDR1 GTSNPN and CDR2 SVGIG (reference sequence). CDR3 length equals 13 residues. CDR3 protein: CAWSVQGRTGTYF. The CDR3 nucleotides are TGTGCCTGGAGTGTACAGGGGAGGACAGGGACGTATTTT.

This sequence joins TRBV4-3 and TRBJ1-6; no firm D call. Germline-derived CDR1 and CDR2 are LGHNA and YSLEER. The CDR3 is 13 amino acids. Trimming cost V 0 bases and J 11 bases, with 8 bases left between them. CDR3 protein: CASSQEPGAPLHF. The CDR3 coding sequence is TGCGCCAGCAGCCAAGAACCGGGAGCACCCCTCCACTTT.

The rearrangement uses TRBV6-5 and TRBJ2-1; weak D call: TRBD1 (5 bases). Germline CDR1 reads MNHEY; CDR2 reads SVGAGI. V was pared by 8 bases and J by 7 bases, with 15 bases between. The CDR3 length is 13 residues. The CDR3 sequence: CASLFQGMNEQFF. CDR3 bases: TGTGCCAGCTTATTCCAGGGTATGAATGAGCAGTTCTTC.

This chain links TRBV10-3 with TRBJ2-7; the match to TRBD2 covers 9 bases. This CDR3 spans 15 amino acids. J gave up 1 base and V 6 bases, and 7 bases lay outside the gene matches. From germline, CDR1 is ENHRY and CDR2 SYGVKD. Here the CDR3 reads CAIRGGGAPSYEQYF. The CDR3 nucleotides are TGTGCCATCAGGGGCGGGGGGGCACCTTCCTACGAGCAGTACTTC.

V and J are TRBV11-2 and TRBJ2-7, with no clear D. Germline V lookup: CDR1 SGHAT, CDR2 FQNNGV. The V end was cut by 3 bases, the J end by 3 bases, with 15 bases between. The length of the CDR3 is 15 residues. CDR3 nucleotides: TGTGCCAGCAGCTTCATCTCGACTCCCGGCTACGAGCAGTACTTC. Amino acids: CASSFISTPGYEQYF.

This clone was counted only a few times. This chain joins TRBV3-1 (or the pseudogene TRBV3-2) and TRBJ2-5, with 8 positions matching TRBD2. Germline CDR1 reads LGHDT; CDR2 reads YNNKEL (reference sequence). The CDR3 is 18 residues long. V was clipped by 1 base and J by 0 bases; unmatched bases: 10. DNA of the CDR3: TGTGCCAGCAGCCAAGTGACTCGGGGGGGTGGAAACCAAGAGACCCAGTACTTC. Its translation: CASSQVTRGGGNQETQYF.

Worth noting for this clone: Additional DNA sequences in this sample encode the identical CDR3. The CDR3 sequence is CASSLRLAQQETQYF. CDR3 in DNA: TGTGCCAGCAGCCTCCGACTAGCTCAACAAGAGACCCAGTACTTC. The chain combines TRBV7-9 with TRBJ2-5, with 7 bases identical to TRBD2. V lost 5 bases to trimming and J lost 2 bases; unmatched junction nucleotides: 8. The CDR3 is 15 residues long. Germline assignment: CDR1 SEHNR and CDR2 FQNEAQ (reference sequence).

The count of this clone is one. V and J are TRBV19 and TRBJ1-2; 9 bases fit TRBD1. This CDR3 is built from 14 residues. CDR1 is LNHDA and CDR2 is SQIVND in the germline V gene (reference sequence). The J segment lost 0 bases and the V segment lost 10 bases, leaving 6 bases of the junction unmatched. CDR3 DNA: TGTGCCACAAGTCGACAGGGGGCTAACTATGGCTACACCTTC. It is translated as CATSRQGANYGYTF.

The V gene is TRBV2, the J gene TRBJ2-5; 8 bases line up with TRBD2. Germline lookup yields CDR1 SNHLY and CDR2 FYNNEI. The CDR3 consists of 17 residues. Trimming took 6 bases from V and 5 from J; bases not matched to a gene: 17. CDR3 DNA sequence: TGTGCCAGCAGGACTCACCGTCCCGGGACTAGTTTGGAGACCCAGTACTTC. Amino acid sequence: CASRTHRPGTSLETQYF. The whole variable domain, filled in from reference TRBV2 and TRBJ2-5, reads EPEVTQTPSHQVTQMGQEVILRCVPISNHLYFYWYRQILGQKVEFLVSFYNNEISEKSEIFDDQFSVERPDGSNFTLKIRSTKLEDSAMYFCASRTHRPGTSLETQYFGPGTRLLVL.

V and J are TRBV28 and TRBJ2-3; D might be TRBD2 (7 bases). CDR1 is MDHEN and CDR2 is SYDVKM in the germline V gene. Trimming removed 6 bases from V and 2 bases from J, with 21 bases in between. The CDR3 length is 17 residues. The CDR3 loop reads CASRPEGGAWSTDTQYF. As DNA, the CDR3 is TGTGCCAGCAGACCAGAGGGGGGGGCTTGGTCCACAGATACGCAGTATTTT.

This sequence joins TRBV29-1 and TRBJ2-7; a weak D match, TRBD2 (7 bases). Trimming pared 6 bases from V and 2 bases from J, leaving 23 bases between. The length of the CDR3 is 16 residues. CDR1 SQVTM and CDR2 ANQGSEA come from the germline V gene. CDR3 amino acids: CSVTELEGGQTYEQYF. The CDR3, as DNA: TGCAGCGTCACGGAGCTAGAGGGGGGGCAAACCTACGAGCAGTACTTC.

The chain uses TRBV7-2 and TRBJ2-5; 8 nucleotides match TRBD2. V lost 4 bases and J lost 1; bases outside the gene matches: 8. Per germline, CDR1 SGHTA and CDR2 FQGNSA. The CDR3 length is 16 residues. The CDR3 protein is CASSSFPGGAQETQYF. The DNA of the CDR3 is TGTGCCAGCAGCTCGTTCCCCGGGGGGGCCCAAGAGACCCAGTACTTC.

In DNA form, the CDR3 reads TGTGCCAGCAGTTACTCCCCCCTACAGGCCACCCAGGTGGGGTACTTC. Amino acid sequence: CASSYSPLQATQVGYF. This sequence joins TRBV6-5 and TRBJ2-7, with TRBD1 as a possible D gene (5 bases). Germline V gene lookup returns CDR1 MNHEY and CDR2 SVGAGI. Trimming left V 0 bases short and J 12 bases short, with 24 bases between. This CDR3 is 16 amino acids long.

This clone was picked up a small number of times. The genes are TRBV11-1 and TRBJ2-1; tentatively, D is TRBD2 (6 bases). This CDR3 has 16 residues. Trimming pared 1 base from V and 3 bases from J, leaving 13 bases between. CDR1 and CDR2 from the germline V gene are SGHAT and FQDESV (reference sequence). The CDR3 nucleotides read TGTGCCAGCAGCTTAGTAGGTAGCGGATTCTACAATGAGCAGTTCTTC. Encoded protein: CASSLVGSGFYNEQFF.

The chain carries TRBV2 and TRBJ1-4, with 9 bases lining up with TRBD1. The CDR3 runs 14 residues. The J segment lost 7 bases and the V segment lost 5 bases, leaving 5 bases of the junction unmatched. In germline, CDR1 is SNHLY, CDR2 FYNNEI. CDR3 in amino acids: CASSIRQGVEKLFF. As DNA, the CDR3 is TGTGCCAGCAGTATAAGACAGGGGGTTGAAAAACTGTTTTTT.

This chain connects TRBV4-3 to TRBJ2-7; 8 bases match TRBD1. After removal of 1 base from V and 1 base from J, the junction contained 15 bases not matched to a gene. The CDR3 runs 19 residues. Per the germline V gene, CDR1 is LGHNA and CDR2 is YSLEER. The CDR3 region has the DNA TGCGCCAGCAGCCAAGGTCATGGTGGACAGGGCGGGATATCCTACGAGCAGTACTTC. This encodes CASSQGHGGQGGISYEQYF.